One sample yielded the 5 T cell receptor beta chains listed below, sequenced in a study of T-cell reconstitution after alpha-beta-depleted transplantation in children. TCRbeta library construction was performed incorporating unique molecular identifiers. TCRdb re-derived calls from the PCR reads in MiXCR, one entry per CDR3 protein. This table has some 350,000 distinct CDR3 sequences, around a tenth appearing once. The sequences come from PBMCs from the stem cell graft donor, collected from the stem cell graft. The source of these receptors is a human donor who donated a stem cell graft to a child with acute lymphoblastic leukemia.

This chain links TRBV4-3 with TRBJ2-3, with D hard to call. Germline CDR1 and CDR2: LGHNA and YSLEER. The ends were cut back, 1 base at V and 4 bases at J, with 9 bases in the middle. The CDR3 loop spans 14 amino acids. The CDR3 reads CASSQALSSDTQYF. CDR3 DNA: TGCGCCAGCAGCCAAGCCCTTTCATCAGATACGCAGTATTTT.

A few counts support this clonotype. The chain joins TRBV4-3 to TRBJ2-2, with D possibly TRBD1 on 5 matching bases. The CDR3 is 16 residues long. Germline V gene sequence: CDR1 LGHNA, CDR2 YSLEER. Trimming stripped 0 bases from V and 4 bases from J, with 12 bases between. The CDR3 here is CASSQEAQGTTGELFF. The CDR3 DNA reads as TGCGCCAGCAGCCAAGAGGCGCAGGGCACCACCGGGGAGCTGTTTTTT.

The CDR3 loop reads CATKIGDSNQPQHF. Here the CDR3 DNA reads TGTGCCACTAAAATCGGCGATAGCAATCAGCCCCAGCATTTT. The chain combines TRBV6-1 with TRBJ1-5; the D is unclear. Per the germline V gene, CDR1 is MNHNS and CDR2 is SASEGT. This CDR3 has 14 amino acids. The V gene lost 10 bases and the J gene lost 0 bases, with 13 bases spanning the gap.

Comment on this clonotype: Germline is not matched at one junction end, which may reflect a read error. The rearrangement joins TRBV5-1 to TRBJ2-1; D gene uncertain. CDR3 length: 12 amino acids. The germline V gene has CDR1 SGHRS and CDR2 YFSETQ. Here the CDR3 DNA reads TGCGCCAGCAGCTACCTATACAATGACCAGTTCTTC. The encoded protein is CASSYLYNDQFF.

This clonotype was picked up a small number of times. This chain links TRBV12-3 or TRBV12-4 with TRBJ1-1, with 7 bases fitting TRBD1. The CDR3 is 13 residues long. J gave up 6 bases and V 4 bases, and 5 bases lay outside the gene matches. CDR3 protein: CASSSRQGSEAFF. In DNA, the CDR3 is TGTGCCAGCAGTTCCCGACAGGGCTCTGAAGCTTTCTTT.